This TCR beta chain derives from a study of T cells in Graves' hyperthyroidism and ophthalmopathy. Each diagnosis was grounded in clinical symptoms, serum thyroxine and TRAb, thyroid ultrasound, and orbital computed tomography. After removal of 6 bases from V and 6 bases from J, the junction contained 12 bases not matched to a gene. Germline assignment: CDR1 MNHEY and CDR2 SMNVEV (reference sequence). CDR3 size: 15 residues. RNA transcripts gave rise to amplified TCR beta CDR3 regions. The TCR CDR3 was amplified in a first-round RT-PCR using the HTBI primer set. TCRdb called the multiplex PCR reads again in MiXCR, with one record for every CDR3 protein. The sample holds about 570,000 distinct CDR3 sequences, more than 45% seen once. For this clonotype: As yet, its antigen is unknown.

Points from the study as a whole: In simple terms, a model built on 13 V-J features told ophthalmopathy apart from stable hyperthyroidism. With a median lead of around 6.7 months before onset, the model predicted ophthalmopathy. Most expanded thyroid clonotypes above 0.001 also appeared in blood.

The sequence came from an adult woman with Graves' disease, either hyperthyroidism or ophthalmopathy (not recorded which). Material for sequencing was peripheral blood or thyroid tissue (not recorded which). The J gene is TRBJ1-2, the V gene TRBV27; 8 bases align to TRBD1. CDR3 bases: TGTGCCAGCAGCCAAGACAGGGGAGGGGTAGATGGCTACACCTTC. As protein: CASSQDRGGVDGYTF.